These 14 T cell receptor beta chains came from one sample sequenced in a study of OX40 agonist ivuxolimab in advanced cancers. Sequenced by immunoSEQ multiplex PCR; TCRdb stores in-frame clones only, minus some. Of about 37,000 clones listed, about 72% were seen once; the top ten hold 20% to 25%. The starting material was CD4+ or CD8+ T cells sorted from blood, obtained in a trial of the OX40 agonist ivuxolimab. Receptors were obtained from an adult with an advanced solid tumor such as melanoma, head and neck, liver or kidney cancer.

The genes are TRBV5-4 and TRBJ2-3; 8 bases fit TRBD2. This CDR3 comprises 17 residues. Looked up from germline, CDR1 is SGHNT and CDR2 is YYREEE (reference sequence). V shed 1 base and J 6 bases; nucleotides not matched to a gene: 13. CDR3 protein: CASSLRGVAGGRDTQYF. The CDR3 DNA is TGTGCCAGCAGCTTGCGGGGAGTTGCGGGGGGCAGGGATACGCAGTATTTT.

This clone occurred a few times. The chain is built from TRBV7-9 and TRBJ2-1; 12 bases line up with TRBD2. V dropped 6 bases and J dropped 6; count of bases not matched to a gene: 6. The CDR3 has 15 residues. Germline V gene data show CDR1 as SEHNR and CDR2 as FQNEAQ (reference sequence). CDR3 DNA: TGTGCCAGCAGTCTAGCGGGAGGGCCGGGCAATGAGCAGTTCTTC. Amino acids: CASSLAGGPGNEQFF.

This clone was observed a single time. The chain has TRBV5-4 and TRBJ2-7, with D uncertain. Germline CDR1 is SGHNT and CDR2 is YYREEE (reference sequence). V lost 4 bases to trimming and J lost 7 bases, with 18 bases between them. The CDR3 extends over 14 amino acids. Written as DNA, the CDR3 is TGTGCCAGCAGCGATGGCGGCCTGAACCATGAGCAGTACTTC. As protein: CASSDGGLNHEQYF. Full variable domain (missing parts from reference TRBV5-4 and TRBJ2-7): ETGVTQSPTHLIKTRGQQVTLRCSSQSGHNTVSWYQQALGQGPQFIFQYYREEENGRGNFPPRFSGLQFPNYSSELNVNALELDDSALYLCASSDGGLNHEQYFGPGTRLTVT.

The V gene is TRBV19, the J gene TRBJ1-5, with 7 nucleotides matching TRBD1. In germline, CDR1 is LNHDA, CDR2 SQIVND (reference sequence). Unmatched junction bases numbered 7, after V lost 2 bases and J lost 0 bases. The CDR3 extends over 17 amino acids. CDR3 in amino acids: CASSITGTAYSNQPQHF. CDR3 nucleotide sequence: TGTGCCAGTAGTATAACCGGGACAGCATATAGCAATCAGCCCCAGCATTTT. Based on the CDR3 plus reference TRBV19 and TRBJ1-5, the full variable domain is DGGITQSPKYLFRKEGQNVTLSCEQNLNHDAMYWYRQDPGQGLRLIYYSQIVNDFQKGDIAEGYSVSREKKESFPLTVTSAQKNPTAFYLCASSITGTAYSNQPQHFGDGTRLSIL.

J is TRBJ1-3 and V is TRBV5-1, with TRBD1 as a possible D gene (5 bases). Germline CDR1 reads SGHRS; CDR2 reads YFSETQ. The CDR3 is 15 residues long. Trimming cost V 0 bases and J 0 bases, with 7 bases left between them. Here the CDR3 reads CASSLAGTSGNTIYF. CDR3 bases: TGCGCCAGCAGCTTGGCGGGGACCTCTGGAAACACCATATATTTT.

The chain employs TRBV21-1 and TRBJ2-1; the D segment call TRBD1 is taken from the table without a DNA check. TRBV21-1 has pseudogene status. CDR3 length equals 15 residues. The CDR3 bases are TGTGCCAGCAGCAAAGGCCCAGGATCGTACAATGAGCAGTTCTTC. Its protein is CASSKGPGSYNEQFF.

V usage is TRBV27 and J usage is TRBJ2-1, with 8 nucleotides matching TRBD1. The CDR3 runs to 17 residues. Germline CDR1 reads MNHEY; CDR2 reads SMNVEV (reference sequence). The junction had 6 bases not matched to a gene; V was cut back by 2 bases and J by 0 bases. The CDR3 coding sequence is TGTGCCAGCAGTTTACTGACAGGGGATGCCTCCTACAATGAGCAGTTCTTC. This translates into CASSLLTGDASYNEQFF.

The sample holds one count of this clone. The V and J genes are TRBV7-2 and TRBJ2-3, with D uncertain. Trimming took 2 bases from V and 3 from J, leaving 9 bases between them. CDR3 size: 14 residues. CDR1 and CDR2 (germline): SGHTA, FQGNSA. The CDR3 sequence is CASSLSGGTDTQYF. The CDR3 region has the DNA TGTGCCAGCAGCTTATCAGGCGGAACAGATACGCAGTATTTT.

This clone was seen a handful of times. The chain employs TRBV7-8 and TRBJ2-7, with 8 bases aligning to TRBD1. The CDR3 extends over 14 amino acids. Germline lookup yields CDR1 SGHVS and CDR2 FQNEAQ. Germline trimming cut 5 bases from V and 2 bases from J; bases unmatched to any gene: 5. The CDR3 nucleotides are TGTGCCAGCAGCAAACAGGACAGGGCCTACGAGCAGTACTTC. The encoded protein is CASSKQDRAYEQYF. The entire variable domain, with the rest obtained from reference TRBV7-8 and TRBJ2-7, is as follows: GAGVSQSPRYKVAKRGQDVALRCDPISGHVSLFWYQQALGQGPEFLTYFQNEAQLDKSGLPSDRFFAERPEGSVSTLKIQRTQQEDSAVYLCASSKQDRAYEQYFGPGTRLTVT.

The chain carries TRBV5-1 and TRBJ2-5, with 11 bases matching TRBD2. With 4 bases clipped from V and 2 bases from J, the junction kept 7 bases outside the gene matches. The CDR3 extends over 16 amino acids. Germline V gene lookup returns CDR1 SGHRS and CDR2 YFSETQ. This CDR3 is CASSPDLAGGQETQYF. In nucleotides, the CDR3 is TGCGCCAGCAGCCCGGACCTAGCGGGGGGACAAGAGACCCAGTACTTC.

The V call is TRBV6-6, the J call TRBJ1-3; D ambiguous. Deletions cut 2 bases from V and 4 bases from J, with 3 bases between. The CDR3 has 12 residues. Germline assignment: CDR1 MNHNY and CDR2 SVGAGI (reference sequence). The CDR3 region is CASSYSGNTIYF. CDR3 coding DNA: TGTGCCAGCAGTTACAGCGGAAACACCATATATTTT.

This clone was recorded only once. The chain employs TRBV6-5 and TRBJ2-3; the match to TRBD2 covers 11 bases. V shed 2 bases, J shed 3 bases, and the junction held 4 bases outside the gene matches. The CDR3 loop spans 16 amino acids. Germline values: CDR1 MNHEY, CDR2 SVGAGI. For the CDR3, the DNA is TGTGCCAGCAGTTACGGCGCTAGCGGGAGGACAGATACGCAGTATTTT. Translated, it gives CASSYGASGRTDTQYF.

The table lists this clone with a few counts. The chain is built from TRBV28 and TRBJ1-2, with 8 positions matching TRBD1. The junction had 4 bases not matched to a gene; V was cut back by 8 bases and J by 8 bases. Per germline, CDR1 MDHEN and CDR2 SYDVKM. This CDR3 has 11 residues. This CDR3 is CASQGARGYTF. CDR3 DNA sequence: TGTGCCAGCCAGGGGGCGAGAGGCTACACCTTC.

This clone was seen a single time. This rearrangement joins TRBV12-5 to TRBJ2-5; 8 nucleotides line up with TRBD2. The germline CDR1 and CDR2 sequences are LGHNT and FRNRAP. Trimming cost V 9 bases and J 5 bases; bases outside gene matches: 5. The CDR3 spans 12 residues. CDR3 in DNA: TGTGCTAGCGGGGGGGCGGAGGAGACCCAGTACTTC. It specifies CASGGAEETQYF.